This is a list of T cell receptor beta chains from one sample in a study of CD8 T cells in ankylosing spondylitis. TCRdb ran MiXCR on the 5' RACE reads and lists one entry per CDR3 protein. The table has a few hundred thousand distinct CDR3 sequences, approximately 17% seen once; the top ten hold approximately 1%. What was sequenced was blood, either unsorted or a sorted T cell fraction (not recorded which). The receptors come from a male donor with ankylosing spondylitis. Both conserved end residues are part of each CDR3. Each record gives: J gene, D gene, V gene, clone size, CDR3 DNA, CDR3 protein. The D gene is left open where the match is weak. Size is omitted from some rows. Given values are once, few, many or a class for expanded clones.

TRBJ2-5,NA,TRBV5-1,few,TGCGCCAGGAAGGGGGGCCGTGAGACCCAGTACTTC,CARKGGRETQYF
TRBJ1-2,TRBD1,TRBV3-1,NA,TGTGCCAGCAGCCAACAAGAAAGGGGGCGAAACTATGGCTACACCTTC,CASSQQERGRNYGYTF
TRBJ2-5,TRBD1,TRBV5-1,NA,TGCGCCAGCAGCCGACGGGACAGGAAGGGGGAGACCCAGTACTTC,CASSRRDRKGETQYF
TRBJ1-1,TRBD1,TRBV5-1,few,TGCGCCAGCAGCCCTTCGACAGGGACCATGAACACTGAAGCTTTCTTT,CASSPSTGTMNTEAFF
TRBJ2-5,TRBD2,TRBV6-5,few,TGTGCCAGCAGTTACTCGGGGGTAGCGGGGCGCCAAGAGACCCAGTACTTC,CASSYSGVAGRQETQYF
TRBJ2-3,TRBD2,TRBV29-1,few,TGCAGCGTTGGGGTCCTAGCGGGGGCGAGGGATACGCAGTATTTT,CSVGVLAGARDTQYF
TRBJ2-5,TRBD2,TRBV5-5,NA,TGTGCCAGCAGCTTGGGGGACCTAGCGGGAGGCCAGCAAGAGACCCAGTACTTC,CASSLGDLAGGQQETQYF
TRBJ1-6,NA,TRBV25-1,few,TGTGCCAGCAGTGAAAATAAGGGGTTCAATTCACCCCTCCACTTT,CASSENKGFNSPLHF
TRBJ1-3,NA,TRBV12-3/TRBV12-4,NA,TGTGCCAGCAGTTTAGACGGGGCGGCTGGAAACACCATATATTTT,CASSLDGAAGNTIYF
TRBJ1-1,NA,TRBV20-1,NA,TGCAGTGCTCGGAAGGGGCCGGGAACTGAAGCTTTCTTT,CSARKGPGTEAFF
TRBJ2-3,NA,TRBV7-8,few,TGTGCCAGCAGCTTGCAGAAAACAGATACGCAGTATTTT,CASSLQKTDTQYF
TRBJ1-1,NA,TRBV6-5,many,TGTGCCAGCAGTTACTCTATGAACACTGAAGCTTTCTTT,CASSYSMNTEAFF
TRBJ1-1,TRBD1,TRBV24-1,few,TGTGCCACCAGTGAAACAGGGGGGAACACTGAAGCTTTCTTT,CATSETGGNTEAFF
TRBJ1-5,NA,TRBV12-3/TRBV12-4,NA,TGTGCCAGCAGTTTAGCGTCCGGGACGGGGGGCCATCAGCCCCAGCATTTT,CASSLASGTGGHQPQHF
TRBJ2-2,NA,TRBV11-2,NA,TGTGCCAGCAGCTTAATGGGGGCGCTTTATCCCGGGGAGCTGTTTTTT,CASSLMGALYPGELFF
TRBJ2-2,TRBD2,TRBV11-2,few,TGTGCCAGCAGCTTATTTAGACTAGCGGAGACGAACACCGGGGAGCTGTTTTTT,CASSLFRLAETNTGELFF
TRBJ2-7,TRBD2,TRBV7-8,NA,TGTGCCAGCAGCTTAGAGGCGGGAGCGCATATTAATTCCTACGAGCAGTACTTC,CASSLEAGAHINSYEQYF
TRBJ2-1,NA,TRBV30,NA,TGTGCCTGGAGCGGGGCGGATGAGCAGTTCTTC,CAWSGADEQFF
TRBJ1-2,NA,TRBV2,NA,TGTGCCAGCAGAGGGGCGGGGGAAGGCTACACCTTC,CASRGAGEGYTF
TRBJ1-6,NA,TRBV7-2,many,TGTGCCAGCACCGTCACAGGCCGAGGATCACCCCTCCACTTT,CASTVTGRGSPLHF
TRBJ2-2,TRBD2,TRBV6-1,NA,TGTGCCAGCAGTGAAGCACCACTAGCGGGAGACACCGGGGAGCTGTTTTTT,CASSEAPLAGDTGELFF
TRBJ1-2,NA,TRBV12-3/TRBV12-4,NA,TGTGCCAGCAGTCTCATTCGGGGTGGCTACACCTTC,CASSLIRGGYTF
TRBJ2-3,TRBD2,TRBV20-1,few,TGCAGTGCTTCGACTAGCGGAGGAATCACAGATACGCAGTATTTT,CSASTSGGITDTQYF
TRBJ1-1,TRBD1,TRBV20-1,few,TGCAGTGCGTGGGGACAGGGGGACACTGAAGCTTTCTTT,CSAWGQGDTEAFF